Here is one T cell receptor (beta chain) with its context. These data belong to a study of OX40 agonist ivuxolimab in advanced cancers. Overall study context: Each patient was given ivuxolimab into a vein every 2 weeks, at 0.01 to 10 mg/kg.

Some clones are missing from TCRdb's copy, which holds only in-frame ones; the method was immunoSEQ multiplex PCR. The sample records tens of thousands of clones, approximately 91% being singletons. The specimen comprised CD4+ or CD8+ T cells sorted from blood, sampled in a trial of the OX40 agonist ivuxolimab. This sequence originates from an adult with an advanced solid tumor such as melanoma, head and neck, liver or kidney cancer.

The CDR3: CASGLSGASGQYF. The CDR3 DNA reads TGTGCTAGTGGTTTATCCGGGGCGAGCGGGCAGTACTTC. The rearrangement uses TRBV12-5 and TRBJ2-7, with D perhaps assigned TRBD1 or TRBD2 (5 bases each). Germline lookup yields CDR1 LGHNT and CDR2 FRNRAP. The ends were cut back, 3 bases at V and 9 bases at J, with 15 bases in the middle. The CDR3 consists of 13 residues.